These T cell receptor beta chains were read from a single sample in a study of cytomegalovirus exposure and HLA in healthy donors. Profiled with immunoSEQ multiplex PCR; TCRdb holds only in-frame clones, not every one. The repertoire includes over 110,000 clones, around 80% of them detected once, and more than 9.5% sits in the top ten. The specimen sequenced was PBMCs. These receptors were obtained from a woman in her sixties in good health and CMV-seropositive. Both conserved end residues are part of each CDR3. Fields, in order: D gene, V gene, J gene, clone size, CDR3 protein, CDR3 DNA. The D gene is left open where the match is weak. Expanded clones are given a class, and other clones once, few, many or no size at all.

TRBD1	TRBV5-4	TRBJ1-2	.	CASSSGQSTYGYTF	TGTGCCAGCAGCTCGGGACAGTCCACCTATGGCTACACCTTC
TRBD1	TRBV5-5	TRBJ2-3	.	CASSFGTVPSTDTQYF	TGTGCCAGCAGCTTCGGGACAGTCCCTAGCACAGATACGCAGTATTTT
.	TRBV4-1	TRBJ2-2	.	CASQQGPNTGELFF	TGCGCCAGCCAACAGGGCCCGAACACCGGGGAGCTGTTTTTT
TRBD1	TRBV6-6	TRBJ1-5	.	CASSYGDRGAHQPQHF	TGTGCCAGCAGTTACGGGGACAGGGGGGCGCATCAGCCCCAGCATTTT
.	TRBV10-3	TRBJ2-7	.	CAISDALYEQYF	TGTGCCATCAGTGACGCGCTTTACGAGCAGTACTTC
TRBD1	TRBV4-3	TRBJ1-2	.	CASSQDTGAFPYGYTF	TGCGCCAGCAGCCAAGATACAGGGGCCTTTCCCTATGGCTACACCTTC
.	TRBV29-1	TRBJ2-7	.	CSVDTGTYEQYF	TGTAGCGTTGATACAGGGACCTACGAGCAGTACTTC
.	TRBV30	TRBJ1-3	.	CAWSEGTPSSGNTIYF	TGTGCCTGGAGTGAAGGGACTCCAAGCTCTGGAAACACCATATATTTT
TRBD1	TRBV9	TRBJ2-2	.	CASSVWDRPPGELFF	TGTGCCAGCAGCGTATGGGACAGGCCACCCGGGGAGCTGTTTTTT
.	TRBV7-2	TRBJ2-7	.	CASSPLTAEQYF	TGTGCCAGCAGCCCTTTGACAGCCGAGCAGTACTTC
TRBD1	TRBV19	TRBJ2-5	.	CASSMDRTGVSETQYF	TGTGCCAGTAGTATGGACCGGACAGGGGTTAGTGAGACCCAGTACTTC
TRBD2	TRBV5-6	TRBJ2-5	.	CASSLGLAGRGETQYF	TGTGCCAGCAGCTTGGGACTAGCGGGAAGAGGAGAGACCCAGTACTTC
.	TRBV21-1	TRBJ2-5	.	CASSETVAQETQYF	TGTGCCAGCAGCGAGACAGTCGCACAAGAGACCCAGTACTTC
TRBD2	TRBV2	TRBJ2-5	.	CASRARLTSGRETQYF	TGTGCCAGCAGGGCGAGACTGACTAGCGGGAGGGAGACCCAGTACTTC
TRBD2	TRBV19	TRBJ2-1	.	CASSISGGRAYNEQFF	TGTGCCAGTAGTATATCGGGCGGGAGGGCCTACAATGAGCAGTTCTTC
TRBD2	TRBV11-2	TRBJ2-7	.	CASSPTSGISYEQYF	TGTGCCAGCAGCCCAACTAGCGGGATCTCCTACGAGCAGTACTTC
.	TRBV7-9	TRBJ2-2	.	CASRLTGSGELFF	TGTGCCAGCAGACTTACAGGGTCCGGGGAGCTGTTTTTT
TRBD2	TRBV5-1	TRBJ2-7	.	CASSPGTSGGDHEQYF	TGCGCCAGCAGCCCGGGGACTAGTGGGGGAGATCACGAGCAGTACTTC
TRBD2	TRBV5-1	TRBJ2-7	.	CASSAGTSGSYEQYF	TGCGCCAGCAGTGCCGGGACTAGCGGATCCTACGAGCAGTACTTC
.	TRBV7-2	TRBJ2-5	once	CASSLLVGKETQYF	TGTGCCAGCAGCCTACTAGTGGGAAAAGAGACCCAGTACTTC
TRBD1	TRBV29-1	TRBJ1-2	.	CSVDDFHRGGSGGYTF	TGCAGCGTTGACGACTTCCACAGGGGTGGGAGTGGTGGCTACACCTTC
TRBD2	TRBV29-1	TRBJ2-3	.	CSAGLGLVSGDTQYF	TGCAGCGCCGGACTAGGACTAGTGAGTGGAGATACGCAGTATTTT
.	TRBV27	TRBJ1-5	.	CATRVGNSNQPQHF	TGTGCCACCCGGGTTGGTAATAGCAATCAGCCCCAGCATTTT
TRBD1	TRBV2	TRBJ1-5	.	CASSPGPGGSNQPQHF	TGTGCCAGCAGCCCCGGACCAGGGGGGAGCAATCAGCCCCAGCATTTT
.	TRBV7-2	TRBJ2-6	once	CASSPQVAPSGANVLTF	TGTGCCAGCAGCCCCCAGGTCGCCCCCTCTGGGGCCAACGTCCTGACTTTC
TRBD2	TRBV27	TRBJ2-7	.	CASSFSGIGYEQYF	TGTGCCAGCAGCTTTAGCGGGATCGGGTACGAGCAGTACTTC
.	TRBV5-1	TRBJ2-6	.	CASSLGSGTGANVLTF	TGCGCCAGCAGCTTGGGGTCGGGGACTGGGGCCAACGTCCTGACTTTC
.	TRBV27	TRBJ1-1	.	CASSSQLNTEAFF	TGTGCCAGCAGTTCCCAGTTGAACACTGAAGCTTTCTTT
TRBD2	TRBV27	TRBJ2-7	.	CASSWGGGEQYF	TGTGCCAGCAGTTGGGGGGGAGGCGAGCAGTACTTC
.	TRBV5-1	TRBJ2-1	few	CASSVRQTYNEQFF	TGCGCCAGCAGCGTTCGACAGACCTACAATGAGCAGTTCTTC
TRBD2	TRBV5-1	TRBJ2-7	.	CASSPGGTSGGAYEQYF	TGCGCCAGCAGCCCGGGAGGAACTAGCGGGGGAGCCTACGAGCAGTACTTC
TRBD1	TRBV6-7	TRBJ2-7	few	CASSWDSYEQYF	TGTGCCAGCAGTTGGGACAGCTACGAGCAGTACTTC
.	TRBV5-4	TRBJ1-1	.	CASSLEQGEAFF	TGTGCCAGCAGCTTGGAACAGGGAGAAGCTTTCTTT
.	TRBV6-6	TRBJ2-2	.	CASTTRSGELFF	TGTGCCAGCACTACCCGATCCGGGGAGCTGTTTTTT
.	TRBV19	TRBJ2-1	.	CASLPGPHNDEQFF	TGTGCCAGCCTCCCGGGTCCCCACAATGATGAGCAGTTCTTC
TRBD1	TRBV5-6	TRBJ1-5	few	CASSFGTGGASPQHF	TGTGCCAGCAGCTTCGGGACAGGGGGCGCATCTCCCCAGCATTTT
.	TRBV29-1	TRBJ2-5	.	CSVRGATSFPAETQYF	TGCAGCGTGCGGGGCGCGACGTCCTTCCCAGCGGAGACCCAGTACTTC
.	TRBV4-3	TRBJ2-7	few	CASSQDLPIRTGTSYEQYF	TGCGCCAGCAGCCAAGATTTGCCCATCCGAACAGGGACCTCCTACGAGCAGTACTTC
TRBD1	TRBV5-5	TRBJ1-4	few	CASSEGTGARELFF	TGTGCCAGCAGCGAGGGGACAGGGGCTCGGGAACTGTTTTTT
TRBD1	TRBV7-8	TRBJ2-5	.	CASSLLGTGAQETQYF	TGTGCCAGCAGCTTACTCGGGACAGGGGCGCAAGAGACCCAGTACTTC
TRBD2	TRBV28	TRBJ2-5	.	CASSFILSGRAGETQYF	TGTGCCAGCAGTTTTATCCTTAGCGGGAGGGCGGGTGAGACCCAGTACTTC
TRBD1	TRBV7-2	TRBJ2-7	few	CASSSPGGQGAREQYF	TGTGCCAGCAGCTCTCCCGGGGGACAGGGGGCGCGGGAGCAGTACTTC
TRBD2	TRBV7-9	TRBJ2-1	.	CASSFQAGVSYNEQFF	TGTGCCAGTAGCTTCCAGGCGGGAGTATCCTACAATGAGCAGTTCTTC
.	TRBV28	TRBJ1-5	few	CASTDTGNQPQHF	TGTGCCAGCACCGACACCGGCAATCAGCCCCAGCATTTT
.	TRBV27	TRBJ1-1	.	CASSSRPGQLEAFF	TGTGCCAGCAGTTCCCGTCCCGGACAGCTTGAAGCTTTCTTT
TRBD2	TRBV4-1	TRBJ2-1	.	CASSQLAGGLDNEQFF	TGCGCCAGCAGCCAGCTGGCGGGAGGCCTTGACAATGAGCAGTTCTTC
TRBD2	TRBV10-2	TRBJ2-5	.	CASSRGSEETQYF	TGCGCCAGCAGCCGCGGGAGCGAAGAGACCCAGTACTTC
TRBD1	TRBV5-1	TRBJ1-1	once	CASSLVSGGILNTEAFF	TGCGCCAGCAGCTTGGTGTCAGGGGGGATCTTGAACACTGAAGCTTTCTTT
.	TRBV4-3	TRBJ1-2	.	CASSQEPTSGGGYGYTF	TGCGCCAGCAGCCAAGAACCTACCTCCGGGGGTGGGTATGGCTACACCTTC
.	TRBV9	TRBJ1-4	.	CASSRRWVANEKLFF	TGTGCCAGCAGCAGACGCTGGGTAGCAAATGAAAAACTGTTTTTT
TRBD2	TRBV4-3	TRBJ2-5	.	CASSQQLAGAPQETQYF	TGCGCCAGCAGCCAACAACTAGCGGGGGCTCCCCAAGAGACCCAGTACTTC
.	TRBV28	TRBJ2-1	.	CASSLGWLADEQFF	TGTGCCAGCAGTTTAGGTTGGTTAGCGGATGAGCAGTTCTTC
.	TRBV19	TRBJ1-5	few	CASKAGRGSTGNQPQHF	TGTGCCAGCAAAGCCGGTCGAGGTTCGACGGGCAATCAGCCCCAGCATTTT